A single sample gave rise to the 30 T cell receptor beta chains below, sequenced in a study of cytomegalovirus exposure and HLA in healthy donors. The primer mix had 60 Vbeta and 13 Jbeta primers. Generated by immunoSEQ multiplex PCR, the TCRdb table keeps only in-frame clones and is missing some. This table holds 100,000 to 120,000 clones, approximately 80% found once. The sequenced sample was PBMCs. The receptors originated from a man aged 25-40 years in good health and CMV-seropositive.

The CDR3 sequence: CSVEGFVAGGRIGDTQYF. The CDR3 nucleotides are TGCAGCGTTGAAGGATTCGTAGCGGGGGGGCGTATTGGAGATACGCAGTATTTT. The chain uses TRBV29-1 and TRBJ2-3; TRBD2 matches at 11 bases. Germline V gene sequence: CDR1 SQVTM, CDR2 ANQGSEA. V dropped 1 base and J dropped 5; count of bases not matched to a gene: 14. The CDR3 extends over 18 amino acids.

This chain links TRBV18 with TRBJ2-7; D may be TRBD1 (6 bases). This CDR3 spans 15 amino acids. The germline V and J ends were trimmed by 3 bases and 3 bases, with 15 bases remaining between them. Germline V gives CDR1 KGHSH, CDR2 LQKENI. CDR3 sequence (DNA): TGTGCCAGCTCACCCCTCCCAGGGGAGAACTACGAGCAGTACTTC. Protein product: CASSPLPGENYEQYF.

This clone came up a few times. This chain uses TRBV7-9 with TRBJ1-4; the D gene is possibly TRBD1 (5 bases). CDR1 and CDR2 (germline): SEHNR, FQNEAQ (reference sequence). Between the trimmed V and J ends, which lost 5 bases and 2 bases, there was a span of 15 bases. This CDR3 has 16 amino acids. The CDR3 bases are TGTGCCAGCAGCCCCGGAGGGACTAACACTAATGAAAAACTGTTTTTT. Its translation: CASSPGGTNTNEKLFF.

This chain joins TRBV30 and TRBJ2-1; 10 positions match TRBD1. Germline loops: CDR1 GTSNPN, CDR2 SVGIG (reference sequence). The CDR3 consists of 14 residues. V lost 2 bases, J lost 4 bases, and 2 bases stayed unmatched. CDR3 in DNA: TGTGCCTGGAGTCGGACAGGGGGGTACAATGAGCAGTTCTTC. Translated, it gives CAWSRTGGYNEQFF.

V usage is TRBV6-6 and J usage is TRBJ2-7; tentatively, D is TRBD1 (6 bases). In germline, CDR1 is MNHNY, CDR2 SVGAGI (reference sequence). Trimming pared 0 bases from V and 9 bases from J, leaving 15 bases between. This CDR3 region has 14 residues. CDR3 nucleotides: TGTGCCAGCAGTTACTCGTACGGACAGACCCTGCAGTACTTC. Residues: CASSYSYGQTLQYF.

As DNA, the CDR3 is TGCGCCAGCAGCTTGGAAGGAGCGGGACCTTACACAGATACGCAGTATTTT. Translation gives CASSLEGAGPYTDTQYF. The gene calls are TRBV5-1 and TRBJ2-3, with 7 bases matching TRBD2. The CDR3 sequence is 17 residues long. V was pared by 0 bases and J by 2 bases, with 9 bases of the junction left unmatched. The V gene's germline CDR1 is SGHRS and CDR2 YFSETQ.

The chain links TRBV2 to TRBJ1-4, with D maybe TRBD1 (6 bases). V was cut by 5 bases and J by 4 bases, with 8 bases left in between. The CDR3 is 13 amino acids. The germline V gene has CDR1 SNHLY and CDR2 FYNNEI. The CDR3, as DNA: TGTGCCAGCAGTAGGGGACATAATGAAAAACTGTTTTTT. This encodes CASSRGHNEKLFF.

V and J are TRBV6-1 and TRBJ1-5, with TRBD1 matching over 10 bases. After removal of 4 bases from V and 0 bases from J, the junction contained 12 bases not matched to a gene. Germline V CDR1 and CDR2: MNHNS, SASEGT. The CDR3 consists of 19 residues. CDR3 bases: TGTGCCAGCAGTGTATATTGGGACAGGGGATCCCATAGCAATCAGCCCCAGCATTTT. Amino acids: CASSVYWDRGSHSNQPQHF.

The chain has TRBV5-1 and TRBJ2-5; D may be TRBD2 (5 bases). With 0 bases removed from V and 3 bases from J, the gap between germline ends came to 9 bases. Germline V gene lookup returns CDR1 SGHRS and CDR2 YFSETQ. This CDR3 region has 14 residues. CDR3 sequence reads: CASSLALGEETQYF. As DNA, the CDR3 is TGCGCCAGCAGCTTGGCCCTCGGGGAAGAGACCCAGTACTTC.

The chain uses TRBV6-4 and TRBJ2-3, with 9 bases matching TRBD2. J gave up 2 bases and V 4 bases, and 1 base lay outside the gene matches. The CDR3 totals 14 residues. Germline values: CDR1 MRHNA, CDR2 SNTAGT. The CDR3 spells CASSGGGATDTQYF. CDR3 in DNA: TGTGCCAGCAGTGGCGGGGGGGCCACAGATACGCAGTATTTT.

The CDR3 coding sequence is TGTGCCAGCAGTGAAGAGACACTTTACGAGCAGTACTTC. Translation: CASSEETLYEQYF. The chain carries TRBV2 and TRBJ2-7; D gene unclear. The CDR3 runs 13 residues. V was pared by 1 base and J by 4 bases, with 8 bases between. CDR1 is SNHLY, CDR2 FYNNEI, per germline.

The chain employs TRBV9 and TRBJ2-5; TRBD1 matches 8 bases. CDR3 length: 14 amino acids. Germline V gives CDR1 SGDLS, CDR2 YYNGEE. After removal of 3 bases from V and 2 bases from J, the junction contained 3 bases not matched to a gene. The CDR3: CASSEGTGQETQYF. CDR3 coding DNA: TGTGCCAGCAGCGAGGGGACAGGACAAGAGACCCAGTACTTC. Based on the CDR3 plus reference TRBV9 and TRBJ2-5, the full variable domain is DSGVTQTPKHLITATGQRVTLRCSPRSGDLSVYWYQQSLDQGLQFLIQYYNGEERAKGNILERFSAQQFPDLHSELNLSSLELGDSALYFCASSEGTGQETQYFGPGTRLLVL.

J is TRBJ2-7 and V is TRBV29-1; D might be TRBD1 (6 bases). This CDR3 is 13 amino acids long. The germline V and J ends were trimmed by 4 bases and 0 bases, with 10 bases remaining between them. The germline gives CDR1 SQVTM, CDR2 ANQGSEA. This CDR3 reads CSVATGRSYEQYF. CDR3 in DNA: TGCAGCGTTGCCACAGGGCGCTCCTACGAGCAGTACTTC.

This chain joins TRBV7-2 and TRBJ2-1; D not certain. Trimming removed 3 bases at V and 5 bases at J, with 8 bases between. The V gene's germline CDR1 is SGHTA and CDR2 FQGNSA. This CDR3 contains 13 residues. The CDR3 region is CASSLGPNNEQFF. The DNA of the CDR3 is TGTGCCAGCAGCTTGGGCCCAAACAATGAGCAGTTCTTC.

This chain connects TRBV5-1 to TRBJ1-4; TRBD1 agrees at 9 bases. The V gene end was trimmed by 0 bases and the J gene end by 6 bases; junction bases not matched to a gene: 3. The CDR3 runs to 15 residues. Germline-derived CDR1 and CDR2 are SGHRS and YFSETQ. DNA of the CDR3: TGCGCCAGCAGCTTGGTAGGGGACAGGGATGAAAAACTGTTTTTT. Translating gives CASSLVGDRDEKLFF.

The J gene is TRBJ2-7, the V gene TRBV2; no reliable D call. The germline V and J ends were trimmed by 6 bases and 0 bases, with 12 bases remaining between them. This CDR3 is 14 amino acids long. In germline, CDR1 is SNHLY, CDR2 FYNNEI. As DNA, the CDR3 is TGTGCCAGCAGGGGCAACGTCCGCTCCTACGAGCAGTACTTC. As protein: CASRGNVRSYEQYF.

The CDR3 loop reads CASSLGQMGGHEQFF. The CDR3 nucleotides are TGTGCCAGCAGCTTAGGGCAGATGGGTGGGCATGAGCAGTTCTTC. The V and J genes are TRBV11-3 and TRBJ2-1, with unresolved D. Germline V CDR1 and CDR2: SGHNT, YENEEA. V was cut by 1 base and J by 8 bases, with 15 bases left in between. CDR3 length: 15 amino acids.

As DNA, the CDR3 is TGTGCCAGCACCCCGGACAGGGCAGCTAACTATGGCTACACCTTC. Translation gives CASTPDRAANYGYTF. The chain is built from TRBV6-1 and TRBJ1-2, with 8 positions matching TRBD1. After removal of 7 bases from V and 0 bases from J, the junction contained 7 bases not matched to a gene. Germline V gene data show CDR1 as MNHNS and CDR2 as SASEGT. The CDR3 has 15 residues.

The chain joins TRBV5-1 to TRBJ2-7; 8 bases line up with TRBD1. Germline CDR1 is SGHRS and CDR2 is YFSETQ. The junction had 5 bases not matched to a gene; V was cut back by 4 bases and J by 2 bases. This CDR3 contains 14 residues. Here the CDR3 reads CASSDQTGAYEQYF. For the CDR3, the DNA is TGCGCCAGCAGCGATCAGACAGGGGCCTACGAGCAGTACTTC.

The chain combines TRBV29-1 with TRBJ1-1; D is perhaps TRBD1 (5 bases). The germline gives CDR1 SQVTM, CDR2 ANQGSEA. V was trimmed by 2 bases and J by 6 bases, leaving 16 bases between them. The CDR3 is 14 residues long. Written as DNA, the CDR3 is TGCAGCGTTGAAAGTAAGGGACGGGAGGCTGAAGCTTTCTTT. Encoded protein: CSVESKGREAEAFF.

In nucleotides, the CDR3 is TGTGCCACTCGAGTTAACACCGGGGAGCTGTTTTTT. As protein: CATRVNTGELFF. The chain recombines TRBV19 with TRBJ2-2; D gene ambiguous. V lost 10 bases and J 2 bases, leaving 8 bases between the germline ends. This CDR3 comprises 12 residues. Germline lookup yields CDR1 LNHDA and CDR2 SQIVND (reference sequence).

The rearrangement links TRBV6-4 to TRBJ2-3; D might be TRBD2 (5 bases). The CDR3 is 12 residues long. Germline CDR1 MRHNA, CDR2 SNTAGT. With 4 bases removed from V and 10 bases from J, the gap between germline ends came to 12 bases. The CDR3 loop reads CASSAVGGSQYF. The CDR3 coding sequence is TGTGCCAGCAGTGCAGTAGGCGGGTCGCAGTATTTT.

The chain carries TRBV19 and TRBJ2-2; tentative D call: TRBD1 (5 bases). CDR1 and CDR2 (germline): LNHDA, SQIVND (reference sequence). The CDR3 consists of 14 residues. V lost 5 bases to trimming and J lost 7 bases, with 14 bases between them. The CDR3 loop reads CASSPVQAGGELFF. DNA of the CDR3: TGTGCCAGTAGTCCTGTACAGGCCGGCGGGGAGCTGTTTTTT.

The genes are TRBV5-4 and TRBJ2-3; D remains unclear. Germline values: CDR1 SGHNT, CDR2 YYREEE (reference sequence). This CDR3 has 14 amino acids. V was clipped by 1 base and J by 4 bases, with 10 bases between them. The CDR3 is CASSLSRHADTQYF. In nucleotides, the CDR3 is TGTGCCAGCAGCTTGTCGAGACATGCAGATACGCAGTATTTT.

This chain uses TRBV30 with TRBJ1-2; tentative D call: TRBD1 (6 bases). The CDR3 is 13 amino acids. V lost 1 base to trimming and J lost 4 bases, with 10 bases between them. The germline CDR1 and CDR2 sequences are GTSNPN and SVGIG (reference sequence). The CDR3, as DNA: TGTGCCTGGAGTGACGACAGGCCCTATGGCTACACCTTC. Its protein product is CAWSDDRPYGYTF.

The V and J genes are TRBV9 and TRBJ1-2; a weak D match, TRBD1 (6 bases). This CDR3 region has 14 residues. V lost 6 bases and J 6 bases, leaving 18 bases between the germline ends. Germline values: CDR1 SGDLS, CDR2 YYNGEE. DNA of the CDR3: TGTGCCAGCACCACGGGGGGCAGCGGGGATGGCTACACCTTC. Encoded protein: CASTTGGSGDGYTF.

The V call is TRBV19, the J call TRBJ1-1; 8 positions agree with TRBD1. Germline V gene lookup returns CDR1 LNHDA and CDR2 SQIVND (reference sequence). V was pared by 4 bases and J by 1 base, with 8 bases of the junction left unmatched. The CDR3 is 16 residues long. CDR3 in DNA: TGTGCCAGTAGTAACATACCGGGACAGGAGAACACTGAAGCTTTCTTT. It yields the protein CASSNIPGQENTEAFF.

Here the CDR3 reads CASSPDRAMNTEAFF. CDR3 DNA sequence: TGTGCCAGCAGCCCGGACAGGGCTATGAACACTGAAGCTTTCTTT. The chain joins TRBV7-8 to TRBJ1-1; TRBD1 matches 8 bases. The CDR3 covers 15 residues. The germline CDR1 and CDR2 sequences are SGHVS and FQNEAQ. V lost 5 bases to trimming and J lost 0 bases; unmatched junction nucleotides: 5.

The chain joins TRBV5-6 to TRBJ2-1, with D possibly called TRBD1 or TRBD2 (5 bases each). V was clipped by 4 bases and J by 0 bases, with 14 bases between them. Germline V gene lookup returns CDR1 SGHDT and CDR2 YYEEEE. This CDR3 contains 16 residues. CDR3 loop: CASSLGPGDSYNEQFF. DNA for the CDR3: TGTGCCAGCAGCCTGGGGCCCGGGGACTCCTACAATGAGCAGTTCTTC. Looking up the rest from reference TRBV5-6 and TRBJ2-1 gives the full variable domain: DAGVTQSPTHLIKTRGQQVTLRCSPKSGHDTVSWYQQALGQGPQFIFQYYEEEERQRGNFPDRFSGHQFPNYSSELNVNALLLGDSALYLCASSLGPGDSYNEQFFGPGTRLTVL.

This sequence joins TRBV6-5 and TRBJ2-2, with 8 bases identical to TRBD1. The CDR3 sequence is 14 residues long. V lost 5 bases and J lost 3; bases outside the gene matches: 2. Germline V gene lookup returns CDR1 MNHEY and CDR2 SVGAGI. CDR3 bases: TGTGCCAGCAGTAAGACAGGGGACACCGGGGAGCTGTTTTTT. Translating gives CASSKTGDTGELFF.